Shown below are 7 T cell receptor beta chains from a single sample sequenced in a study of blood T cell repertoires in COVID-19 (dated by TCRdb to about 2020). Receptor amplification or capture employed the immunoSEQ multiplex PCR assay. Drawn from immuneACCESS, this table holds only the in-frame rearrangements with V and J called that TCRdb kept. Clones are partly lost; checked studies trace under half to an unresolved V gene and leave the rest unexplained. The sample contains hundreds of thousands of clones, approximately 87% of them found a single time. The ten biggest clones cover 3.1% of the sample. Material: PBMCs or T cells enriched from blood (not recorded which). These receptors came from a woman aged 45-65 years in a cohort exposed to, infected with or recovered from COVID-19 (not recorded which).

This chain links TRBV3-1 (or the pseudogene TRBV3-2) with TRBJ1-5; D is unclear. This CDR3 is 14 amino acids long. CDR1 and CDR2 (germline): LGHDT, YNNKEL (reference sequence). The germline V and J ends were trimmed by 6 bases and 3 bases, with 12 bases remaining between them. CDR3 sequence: CASSHSGNNQPQHF. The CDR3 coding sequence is TGTGCCAGCAGTCATTCGGGGAACAATCAGCCCCAGCATTTT.

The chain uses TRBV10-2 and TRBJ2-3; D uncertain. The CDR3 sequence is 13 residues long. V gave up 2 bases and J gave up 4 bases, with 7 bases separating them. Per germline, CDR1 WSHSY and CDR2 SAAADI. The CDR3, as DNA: TGCGCCAGCAGTGAGGGCATTGCAGATACGCAGTATTTT. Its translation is CASSEGIADTQYF.

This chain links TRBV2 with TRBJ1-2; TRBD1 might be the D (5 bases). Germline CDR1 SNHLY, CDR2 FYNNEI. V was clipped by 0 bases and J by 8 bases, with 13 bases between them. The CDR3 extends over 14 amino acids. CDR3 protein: CASSEAQGLKGYTF. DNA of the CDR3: TGTGCCAGCAGTGAAGCCCAGGGTTTGAAGGGCTACACCTTC.

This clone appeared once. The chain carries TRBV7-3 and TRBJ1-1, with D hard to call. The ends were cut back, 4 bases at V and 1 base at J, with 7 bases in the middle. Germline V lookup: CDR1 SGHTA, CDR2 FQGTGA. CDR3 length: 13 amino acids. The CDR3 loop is CASSSDSNTEAFF. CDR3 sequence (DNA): TGTGCCAGCAGCTCAGACTCGAACACTGAAGCTTTCTTT. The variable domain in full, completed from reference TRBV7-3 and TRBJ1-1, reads GAGVSQTPSNKVTEKGKYVELRCDPISGHTALYWYRQSLGQGPEFLIYFQGTGAADDSGLPNDRFFAVRPEGSVSTLKIQRTERGDSAVYLCASSSDSNTEAFFGQGTRLTVV.

CDR3 residues: CASWRTVSSGNTIYF. The CDR3 DNA follows: TGTGCCAGCTGGAGGACAGTATCATCTGGAAACACCATATATTTT. The rearrangement joins TRBV6-5 to TRBJ1-3, with TRBD1 as a possible D gene (6 bases). Between the trimmed V and J ends, which lost 8 bases and 1 base, there was a span of 15 bases. The CDR3 contains 15 residues. Looked up from germline, CDR1 is MNHEY and CDR2 is SVGAGI.

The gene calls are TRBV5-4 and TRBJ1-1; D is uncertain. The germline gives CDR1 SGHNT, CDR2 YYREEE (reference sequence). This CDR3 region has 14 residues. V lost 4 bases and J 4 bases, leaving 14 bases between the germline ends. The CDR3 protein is CASSPRGGSTEAFF. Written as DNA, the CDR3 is TGTGCCAGCAGCCCCCGAGGAGGGTCCACTGAAGCTTTCTTT.

CDR3 coding DNA: TGTGCCAGCTCACCATCGGAGGCGGGCGAGCAGTACTTC. It translates to CASSPSEAGEQYF. This sequence joins TRBV18 and TRBJ2-7; D possibly corresponds to TRBD2 (5 bases). This CDR3 comprises 13 residues. Germline CDR1 reads KGHSH; CDR2 reads LQKENI. V was trimmed by 2 bases and J by 6 bases, leaving 11 bases between them.